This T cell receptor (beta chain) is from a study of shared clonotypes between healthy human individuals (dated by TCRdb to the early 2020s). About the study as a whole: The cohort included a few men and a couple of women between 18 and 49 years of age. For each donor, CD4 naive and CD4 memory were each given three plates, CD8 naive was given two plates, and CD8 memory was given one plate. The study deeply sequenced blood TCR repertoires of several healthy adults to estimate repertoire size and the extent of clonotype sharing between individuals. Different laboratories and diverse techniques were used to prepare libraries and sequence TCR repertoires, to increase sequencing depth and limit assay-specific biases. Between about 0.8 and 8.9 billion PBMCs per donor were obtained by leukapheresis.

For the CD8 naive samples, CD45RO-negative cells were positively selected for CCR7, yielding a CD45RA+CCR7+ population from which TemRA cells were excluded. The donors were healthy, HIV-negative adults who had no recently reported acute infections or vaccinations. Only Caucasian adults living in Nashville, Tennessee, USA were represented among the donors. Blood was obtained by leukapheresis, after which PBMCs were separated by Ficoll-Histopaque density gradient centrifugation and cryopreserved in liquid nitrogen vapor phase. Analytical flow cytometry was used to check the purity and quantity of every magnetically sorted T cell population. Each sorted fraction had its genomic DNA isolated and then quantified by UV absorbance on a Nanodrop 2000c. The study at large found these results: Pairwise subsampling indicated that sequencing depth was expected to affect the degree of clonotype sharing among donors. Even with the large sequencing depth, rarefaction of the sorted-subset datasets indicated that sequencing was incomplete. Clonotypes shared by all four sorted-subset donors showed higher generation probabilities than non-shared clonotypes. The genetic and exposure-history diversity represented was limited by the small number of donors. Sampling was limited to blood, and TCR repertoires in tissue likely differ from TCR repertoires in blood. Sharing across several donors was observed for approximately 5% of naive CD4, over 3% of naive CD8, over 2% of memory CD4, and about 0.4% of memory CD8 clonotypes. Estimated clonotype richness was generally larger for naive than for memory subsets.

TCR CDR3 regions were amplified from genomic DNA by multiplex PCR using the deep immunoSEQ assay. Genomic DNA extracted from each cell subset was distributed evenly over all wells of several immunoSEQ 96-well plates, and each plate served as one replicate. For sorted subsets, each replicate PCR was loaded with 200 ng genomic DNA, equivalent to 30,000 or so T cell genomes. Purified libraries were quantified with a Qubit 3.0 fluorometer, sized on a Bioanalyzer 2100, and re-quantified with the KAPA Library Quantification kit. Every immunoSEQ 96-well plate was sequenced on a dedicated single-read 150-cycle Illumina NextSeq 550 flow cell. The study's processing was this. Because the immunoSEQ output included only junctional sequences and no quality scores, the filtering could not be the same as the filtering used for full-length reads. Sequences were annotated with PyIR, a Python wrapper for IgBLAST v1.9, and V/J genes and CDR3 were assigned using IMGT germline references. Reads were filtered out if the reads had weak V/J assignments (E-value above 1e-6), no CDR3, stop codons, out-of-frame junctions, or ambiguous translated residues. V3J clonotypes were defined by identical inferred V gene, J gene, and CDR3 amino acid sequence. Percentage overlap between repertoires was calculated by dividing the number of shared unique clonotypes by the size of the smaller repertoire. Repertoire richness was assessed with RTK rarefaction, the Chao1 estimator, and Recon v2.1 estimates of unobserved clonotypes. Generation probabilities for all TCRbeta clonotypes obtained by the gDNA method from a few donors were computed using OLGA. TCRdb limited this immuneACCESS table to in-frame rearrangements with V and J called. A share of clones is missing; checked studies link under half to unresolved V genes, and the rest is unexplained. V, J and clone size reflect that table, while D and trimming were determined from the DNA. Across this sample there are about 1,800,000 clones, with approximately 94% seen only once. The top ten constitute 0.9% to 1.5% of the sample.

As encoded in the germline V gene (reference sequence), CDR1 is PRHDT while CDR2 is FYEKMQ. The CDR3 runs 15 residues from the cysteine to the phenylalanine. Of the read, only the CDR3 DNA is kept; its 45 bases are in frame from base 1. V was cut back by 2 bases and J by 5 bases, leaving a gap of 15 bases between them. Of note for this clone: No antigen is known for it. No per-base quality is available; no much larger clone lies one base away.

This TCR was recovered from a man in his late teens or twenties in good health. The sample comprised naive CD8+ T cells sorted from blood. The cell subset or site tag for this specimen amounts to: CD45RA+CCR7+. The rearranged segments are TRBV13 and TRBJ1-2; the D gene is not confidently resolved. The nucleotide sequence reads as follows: TGTGCCAGCAGCTTATCCTCTTCCGCCGCTTATGGCTACACCTTC. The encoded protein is CASSLSSSAAYGYTF. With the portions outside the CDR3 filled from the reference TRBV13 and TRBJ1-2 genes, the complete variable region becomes AAGVIQSPRHLIKEKRETATLKCYPIPRHDTVYWYQQGPGQDPQFLISFYEKMQSDKGSIPDRFSAQQFSDYHSELNMSSLELGDSALYFCASSLSSSAAYGYTFGSGTRLTVV.